A single sample is the source of the 16 T cell receptor beta chains below, sequenced in a study of siplizumab effects on memory and regulatory T cells. Sequenced by immunoSEQ multiplex PCR; TCRdb stores in-frame clones only, minus some. The sample shows tens of thousands of clones, over 90% of them seen only once. The sequencing sample was made of CD8+ T cells sorted from blood. The receptors shown here come from a human donor in good health.

The genes are TRBV4-1 and TRBJ2-1; the match to TRBD2 covers 10 bases. J gave up 6 bases and V 5 bases, and 4 bases lay outside the gene matches. This CDR3 region has 14 residues. Looked up from germline, CDR1 is MGHRA and CDR2 is YSYEKL. CDR3 nucleotide sequence: TGCGCCAGCAGCTCGGGACTAGCGTCCAATGAGCAGTTCTTC. It codes for CASSSGLASNEQFF.

J is TRBJ2-7 and V is TRBV27; 9 bases line up with TRBD1. The germline gives CDR1 MNHEY, CDR2 SMNVEV (reference sequence). This CDR3 comprises 15 residues. With V trimmed by 6 bases and J by 1 base, 7 bases remained unmatched. This CDR3 reads CASSTTGTGSYEQYF. CDR3 bases: TGTGCCAGCAGCACAACCGGGACAGGGTCCTACGAGCAGTACTTC.

The chain couples TRBV10-2 to TRBJ2-2; 7 bases match TRBD1. This CDR3 spans 11 amino acids. Per the germline V gene, CDR1 is WSHSY and CDR2 is SAAADI. The ends lost 11 bases at V and 13 bases at J; junction bases unmatched: 10. CDR3 protein: CAGRERDRLFF. The CDR3 coding sequence is TGCGCCGGTCGAGAAAGGGACAGGCTGTTTTTT.

This sequence joins TRBV10-2 and TRBJ1-2, with 10 bases that match TRBD1. The CDR3 is 13 residues long. CDR1 is WSHSY and CDR2 is SAAADI in the germline V gene. V dropped 2 bases and J dropped 8; count of bases not matched to a gene: 2. CDR3 DNA: TGCGCCAGCAGTGAGGGACAGGGGGTCGGCTACACCTTC. Protein sequence: CASSEGQGVGYTF.

The CDR3: CASSQPNNQAGWTQYF. In nucleotides, the CDR3 is TGCGCCAGCAGCCAACCCAATAACCAAGCGGGGTGGACCCAGTACTTC. This chain connects TRBV4-1 to TRBJ2-5; 7 positions match TRBD2. The J segment lost 7 bases and the V segment lost 2 bases, leaving 13 bases of the junction unmatched. The V gene's germline CDR1 is MGHRA and CDR2 YSYEKL. The CDR3 is 16 amino acids.

The chain carries TRBV27 and TRBJ1-1; D gene ambiguous. With 3 bases removed from V and 1 base from J, the gap between germline ends came to 9 bases. The CDR3 covers 14 residues. Germline V lookup: CDR1 MNHEY, CDR2 SMNVEV (reference sequence). The CDR3 DNA sequence: TGTGCCAGCAGTTTTAATGGGGAGAACACTGAAGCTTTCTTT. Amino acids: CASSFNGENTEAFF.

This chain links TRBV15 with TRBJ1-3; D unclear. Deletions cut 5 bases from V and 0 bases from J, with 8 bases between. The CDR3 totals 14 residues. CDR1 is LNHNV, CDR2 YYDKDF, per germline (reference sequence). CDR3 bases: TGTGCCACCAGCGGCGGGAGCTCTGGAAACACCATATATTTT. Translated: CATSGGSSGNTIYF.

The V gene is TRBV13, the J gene TRBJ2-3, with 10 bases fitting TRBD2. Losses at the gene ends were 1 base for V and 10 bases for J; bases not matched to a gene: 8. Germline lookup yields CDR1 PRHDT and CDR2 FYEKMQ (reference sequence). The length of the CDR3 is 15 residues. This CDR3 is CASSLVSSGSPAQYF. The CDR3 bases are TGTGCCAGCAGCTTAGTTTCTAGCGGGAGTCCTGCGCAGTATTTT.

The chain employs TRBV9 and TRBJ1-3, with 11 bases identical to TRBD1. The CDR3 extends over 15 amino acids. CDR1 and CDR2 (germline): SGDLS, YYNGEE. Losses at the gene ends were 4 bases for V and 4 bases for J; bases not matched to a gene: 4. This CDR3 is CASSRGTGGGNTIYF. The CDR3 DNA reads TGTGCCAGCAGCAGAGGGACAGGGGGAGGAAACACCATATATTTT.

The chain uses TRBV11-2 and TRBJ1-2; D is unresolved. CDR3 size: 15 residues. CDR1 is SGHAT and CDR2 is FQNNGV in the germline V gene. Trimming removed 0 bases at V and 7 bases at J, with 15 bases between. The CDR3 loop reads CASSLEYLVFGGYTF. The CDR3 coding sequence is TGTGCCAGCAGCTTAGAATACCTGGTTTTTGGTGGCTACACCTTC.

V usage is TRBV2 and J usage is TRBJ2-7; 10 positions match TRBD1. Losses at the gene ends were 6 bases for V and 5 bases for J; bases not matched to a gene: 13. This CDR3 comprises 16 residues. CDR1 and CDR2 from the germline V gene are SNHLY and FYNNEI. The CDR3 DNA reads TGTGCCAGCAGGCCGGGACAGGGGCCTTTTTTGAACGAGCAGTACTTC. This codes for CASRPGQGPFLNEQYF. The whole variable domain, remainder taken from reference TRBV2 and TRBJ2-7, is EPEVTQTPSHQVTQMGQEVILRCVPISNHLYFYWYRQILGQKVEFLVSFYNNEISEKSEIFDDQFSVERPDGSNFTLKIRSTKLEDSAMYFCASRPGQGPFLNEQYFGPGTRLTVT.

This chain uses TRBV18 with TRBJ2-3; D unresolved. V lost 6 bases and J 4 bases, leaving 11 bases between the germline ends. This CDR3 contains 13 residues. The germline V gene has CDR1 KGHSH and CDR2 LQKENI. This CDR3 is CASSEESPDTQYF. The CDR3 coding sequence is TGTGCCAGCTCCGAGGAGTCCCCAGATACGCAGTATTTT.

The rearrangement joins TRBV6-1 to TRBJ2-2; 10 bases fit TRBD2. Per germline, CDR1 MNHNS and CDR2 SASEGT. CDR3 size: 15 residues. J was trimmed by 5 bases and V by 5 bases; bases with no gene match: 5. Written as DNA, the CDR3 is TGTGCCAGCAGTACCCGGACTAGCGGTACCGGGGAGCTGTTTTTT. This codes for CASSTRTSGTGELFF.

The chain employs TRBV7-9 and TRBJ2-6; either TRBD1 or TRBD2 may fit D (5 bases each). The germline CDR1 and CDR2 sequences are SEHNR and FQNEAQ (reference sequence). The CDR3 spans 17 residues. V shed 1 base and J shed 2 bases, with 12 bases lying between them. In nucleotides, the CDR3 is TGTGCCAGCAGCTTAGTAGTGGGGGAGCCTGGGGCCAACGTCCTGACTTTC. It yields the protein CASSLVVGEPGANVLTF. Complete variable domain (other parts from reference TRBV7-9 and TRBJ2-6): DTGVSQNPRHKITKRGQNVTFRCDPISEHNRLYWYRQTLGQGPEFLTYFQNEAQLEKSRLLSDRFSAERPKGSFSTLEIQRTEQGDSAMYLCASSLVVGEPGANVLTFGAGSRLTVL.

The chain's CDR3 is CASSATSDYNEQFF. CDR3 bases: TGTGCCAGCAGTGCTACTAGCGATTACAATGAGCAGTTCTTC. The V call is TRBV25-1, the J call TRBJ2-1, with 7 bases fitting TRBD2. The J segment lost 4 bases and the V segment lost 4 bases, leaving 4 bases of the junction unmatched. The CDR3 has 14 amino acids. From germline, CDR1 is MGHDK and CDR2 SYGVNS.

The J gene is TRBJ1-5, the V gene TRBV2; 8 bases map to TRBD1. Unmatched junction bases numbered 7, after V lost 5 bases and J lost 4 bases. The CDR3 loop spans 15 amino acids. Germline V gene sequence: CDR1 SNHLY, CDR2 FYNNEI. The CDR3 region has the DNA TGTGCCAGCAGTTACTACAGGGGGGGTAATCAGCCCCAGCATTTT. It specifies CASSYYRGGNQPQHF.